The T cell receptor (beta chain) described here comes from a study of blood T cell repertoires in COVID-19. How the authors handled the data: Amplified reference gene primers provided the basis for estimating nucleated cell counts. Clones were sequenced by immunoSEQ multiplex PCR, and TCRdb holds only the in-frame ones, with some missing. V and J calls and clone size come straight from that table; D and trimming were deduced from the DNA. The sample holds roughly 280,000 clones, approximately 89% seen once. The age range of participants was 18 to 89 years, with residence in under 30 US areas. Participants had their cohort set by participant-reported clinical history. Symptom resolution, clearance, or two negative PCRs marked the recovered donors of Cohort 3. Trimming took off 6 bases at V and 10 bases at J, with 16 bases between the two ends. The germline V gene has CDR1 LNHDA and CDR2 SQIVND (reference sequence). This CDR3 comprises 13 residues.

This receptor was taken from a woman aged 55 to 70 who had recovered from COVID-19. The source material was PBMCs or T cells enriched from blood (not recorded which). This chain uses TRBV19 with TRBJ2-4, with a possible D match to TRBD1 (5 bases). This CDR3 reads CASRIRTLPIQYF. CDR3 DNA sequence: TGTGCCAGTAGGATTAGGACACTGCCTATTCAGTACTTC.